This TCR beta chain was recovered during a study of OX40 agonist ivuxolimab in advanced cancers. Overall study: It was ivuxolimab, an agonistic anti-OX40 (CD134) antibody, that patients were treated with.

As for this clone: Its specificity is unknown.

TCRdb's table, derived via immunoSEQ multiplex PCR, lists solely in-frame clones and lacks some. The sample has some 70,000 clones; almost 85% are singletons. The germline CDR1 and CDR2 sequences are SGHRS and YFSETQ. V lost 1 base to trimming and J lost 2 bases; unmatched junction nucleotides: 1. CDR3 length equals 14 residues. Findings and caveats of the study: Some of the lowest clonal expansion was seen in partial responders at 0.1-3.0 mg/kg.

The sample in question was CD4+ or CD8+ T cells sorted from blood, obtained in a trial of the OX40 agonist ivuxolimab. The gene calls are TRBV5-1 and TRBJ2-7; TRBD1 agrees at 9 bases. The source is an adult with an advanced solid tumor such as melanoma, head and neck, liver or kidney cancer. The DNA for the CDR3 is TGCGCCAGCAGCTTGAGGGACAGGGCCTACGAGCAGTACTTC. Translating it yields CASSLRDRAYEQYF.